This T cell receptor (beta chain) was sequenced in a study of T cell repertoires in cytomegalovirus infection. Across the study: Recently described HLA-C-restricted plus well-studied HLA-B-restricted CMV epitopes were used.

The CDR3 runs to 15 residues. J was trimmed by 9 bases and V by 5 bases; bases with no gene match: 10. TCRdb independently ran MiXCR on the reads; one entry per CDR3 protein. This sample has about 89,000 distinct CDR3 sequences; around 28% occur once, and the top ten carry over 60%. The study's findings and limits: HLA-C-restricted CMV clonotypes gave the most frequent clonotype in two of eight donors. Cumulative public TCR beta family frequency identified CMV carriers with the relevant HLA.

This clonotype has a count of ten or more. Its specificity is not known. Sequencing was performed on CD8+ T cells from cultured PBMCs, taken from culture after CMV antigen stimulation. The chain uses TRBV12-3 or TRBV12-4 and TRBJ1-6; 7 bases fit TRBD1. The source is a human donor in good health (CMV status not recorded). Some clones in this sample may be carry-over from other donors' samples. CDR3 loop: CASSLRQGVLSPLHF. The CDR3, as DNA: TGTGCCAGCAGTCTCCGACAGGGAGTTCTTTCACCCCTCCACTTT.